What follows is one T cell receptor (beta chain) and its context. The antigen is unknown. Libraries were prepared by immunoSEQ multiplex PCR; TCRdb keeps only in-frame clonotypes and omits some of them. The sample includes under 150,000 clones, about 92% of them seen just once. These data originate in a study of T cell responses to AZD1222 COVID-19 vaccine. Across the study: Pooled samples include second doses given at about 4 or 12 weeks.

Between the trimmed V and J ends, which lost 6 bases and 3 bases, there was a span of 11 bases. CDR3 length: 13 residues. Study-level results: Just a handful of AZD1222 recipients were seropositive at baseline.

Here the sequenced sample was peripheral blood, taken on day 0 of AZD1222 vaccination. This clonotype was obtained from an adult in good health. This chain connects TRBV12-3 or TRBV12-4 to TRBJ1-1; perhaps TRBD1 as D (6 bases). For the CDR3, the DNA is TGTGCCAGCAGCCAACAGGGAGACACTGAAGCTTTCTTT. It is translated as CASSQQGDTEAFF.